The 5 T cell receptor beta chains in this list originate from one sample, sequenced in a study of cytomegalovirus exposure and HLA in healthy donors. The PCR had 60 Vbeta and 13 Jbeta primers. Using immunoSEQ multiplex PCR, the repertoire was profiled, and TCRdb retains in-frame clones only, with some absent. This table has tens of thousands of clones, nearly 85% appearing once. Material: PBMCs. These receptors came from a man aged 25-45 years in good health and CMV-seronegative.

The J gene is TRBJ1-2, the V gene TRBV6-5; 7 nucleotides match TRBD1. The junction had 2 bases not matched to a gene; V was cut back by 0 bases and J by 4 bases. The CDR3 consists of 14 residues. Germline V lookup: CDR1 MNHEY, CDR2 SVGAGI. The CDR3 sequence is CASSYSPGGYGYTF. CDR3 DNA: TGTGCCAGCAGTTACTCCCCAGGGGGCTATGGCTACACCTTC.

J is TRBJ2-2 and V is TRBV5-1, with 10 positions matching TRBD2. The V gene's germline CDR1 is SGHRS and CDR2 YFSETQ. The CDR3 totals 17 residues. Trimming at V came to 1 base and at J to 2 bases, leaving 5 bases not matched to a gene. CDR3 bases: TGCGCCAGCAGCTTGTCTAGCGGGAGAGGTAACACCGGGGAGCTGTTTTTT. Its protein product is CASSLSSGRGNTGELFF.

The V gene is TRBV11-1, the J gene TRBJ2-7, with D possibly matching TRBD2 (5 bases). Germline lookup yields CDR1 SGHAT and CDR2 FQDESV (reference sequence). With 1 base removed from V and 3 bases from J, the gap between germline ends came to 10 bases. This CDR3 has 14 amino acids. The CDR3 sequence is CASSLVRGVYEQYF. In nucleotides, the CDR3 is TGTGCCAGCAGCTTAGTCCGGGGAGTCTACGAGCAGTACTTC.

The gene calls are TRBV2 and TRBJ1-3; D unclear. CDR1 SNHLY and CDR2 FYNNEI come from the germline V gene. There are 11 residues in the CDR3. V lost 7 bases and J 4 bases, leaving 5 bases between the germline ends. CDR3 sequence (DNA): TGTGCCAGCACCGAGGGAAACACCATATATTTT. The encoded protein is CASTEGNTIYF.

The chain recombines TRBV9 with TRBJ1-2; 7 positions agree with TRBD1. The CDR3 loop spans 13 amino acids. V dropped 4 bases and J dropped 7; count of bases not matched to a gene: 7. Per the germline V gene, CDR1 is SGDLS and CDR2 is YYNGEE. CDR3 bases: TGTGCCAGCAGCTCACAGGGGTATAGTGGCTACACCTTC. This codes for CASSSQGYSGYTF.